The 18 T cell receptor beta chains below were found in one sample sequenced in a study of T cells after yellow fever vaccination. TCRdb re-called the 5' RACE reads through MiXCR, storing one row per CDR3 protein. The sample lists 450,000 to 650,000 distinct CDR3 sequences, approximately 15% occurring once. Source: PBMCs, taken on the day of the yellow fever booster vaccination. These receptors originate from a man aged 25-45 years who received the YFV17D yellow fever vaccine.

This clonotype was found a few times. The genes are TRBV20-1 and TRBJ2-3; 8 bases match TRBD2. The J segment lost 6 bases and the V segment lost 1 base, leaving 9 bases of the junction unmatched. CDR3 size: 15 residues. Germline V gives CDR1 DFQATT, CDR2 SNEGSKA (reference sequence). CDR3 DNA: TGCAGTGCTAGAGCGGCGGGAGGTCCACCTGATACGCAGTATTTT. Protein sequence: CSARAAGGPPDTQYF.

The sample holds a few counts of this clonotype. V gene TRBV7-2 combines with J gene TRBJ2-7; 9 bases match TRBD2. CDR1 is SGHTA and CDR2 is FQGNSA in the germline V gene. Trimming removed 4 bases from V and 1 base from J; junction bases left unmatched: 5. This CDR3 has 15 residues. The CDR3 nucleotides read TGTGCCAGCAGCTCTCTAGCGGGACCATCCTACGAGCAGTACTTC. Protein product: CASSSLAGPSYEQYF.

This clonotype was picked up a small number of times. The V and J genes are TRBV10-3 and TRBJ2-1, with 7 nucleotides matching TRBD1. Germline assignment: CDR1 ENHRY and CDR2 SYGVKD. The CDR3 sequence is 17 residues long. Losses at the gene ends were 5 bases for V and 3 bases for J; bases not matched to a gene: 13. DNA of the CDR3: TGTGCCATCAGTCGGGCCTTACAGGGGATAAGCTACAATGAGCAGTTCTTC. Translating it yields CAISRALQGISYNEQFF.

This clonotype came up a few times. The chain recombines TRBV7-2 with TRBJ2-7, with D hard to call. The V end was cut by 3 bases, the J end by 2 bases, with 8 bases between. CDR1 is SGHTA and CDR2 is FQGNSA in the germline V gene. This CDR3 has 13 residues. The CDR3: CASSFDTAYEQYF. CDR3 in DNA: TGTGCCAGCAGCTTCGACACTGCCTACGAGCAGTACTTC. Complete variable domain (other parts from reference TRBV7-2 and TRBJ2-7): GAGVSQSPSNKVTEKGKDVELRCDPISGHTALYWYRQSLGQGLEFLIYFQGNSAPDKSGLPSDRFSAERTGGSVSTLTIQRTQQEDSAVYLCASSFDTAYEQYFGPGTRLTVT.

At least ten counts were recorded for this clonotype. This sequence joins TRBV12-3 or TRBV12-4 and TRBJ1-1; D unclear. CDR3 size: 13 residues. Trimming cost V 1 base and J 1 base, with 4 bases left between them. CDR3 residues: CASSLGKNTEAFF. The CDR3 DNA is TGTGCCAGCAGTTTAGGGAAGAACACTGAAGCTTTCTTT.

This clonotype was found a few times. The rearrangement uses TRBV11-2 and TRBJ2-1, with TRBD2 matching 10 bases. Per germline, CDR1 SGHAT and CDR2 FQNNGV. Germline trimming cut 6 bases from V and 2 bases from J; bases unmatched to any gene: 16. The CDR3 consists of 19 residues. This CDR3 reads CASRVGGLAGERPYNEQFF. The DNA of the CDR3 is TGTGCCAGCAGGGTGGGGGGGCTAGCGGGAGAAAGGCCCTACAATGAGCAGTTCTTC.

This sequence joins TRBV12-3 or TRBV12-4 and TRBJ1-1, with D uncertain. The CDR3 is 11 residues long. V was pared by 7 bases and J by 3 bases, with 6 bases between. The chain's CDR3 is CASTEDTEAFF. Here the CDR3 DNA reads TGTGCCAGCACCGAAGACACTGAAGCTTTCTTT.

This clonotype was recorded at least ten times. The CDR3 coding sequence is TGTGCCAGCAGCTTAGCGTTCGGCCACTTGCAGGCAGATACGCAGTATTTT. This codes for CASSLAFGHLQADTQYF. The chain combines TRBV7-2 with TRBJ2-3; D gene ambiguous. This CDR3 is 17 amino acids long. Deletions cut 0 bases from V and 4 bases from J, with 17 bases between. Per germline, CDR1 SGHTA and CDR2 FQGNSA.

The table lists this clonotype with a few counts. The V call is TRBV12-3 or TRBV12-4, the J call TRBJ2-1; 11 bases are a match to TRBD2. This CDR3 has 15 amino acids. V lost 10 bases, J lost 3 bases, and 8 bases stayed unmatched. The CDR3 coding sequence is TGTGCCACCCTCCTAGCGGGAGGATTCTACAATGAGCAGTTCTTC. Translation: CATLLAGGFYNEQFF.

This clonotype was picked up a small number of times. This rearrangement joins TRBV30 to TRBJ2-1; 10 positions match TRBD2. Losses at the gene ends were 4 bases for V and 0 bases for J; bases not matched to a gene: 15. CDR1 is GTSNPN, CDR2 SVGIG, per germline (reference sequence). The CDR3 length is 19 residues. CDR3 region: CAWKWISSGRGFSYNEQFF. As DNA, the CDR3 is TGTGCCTGGAAATGGATTTCGAGCGGGAGGGGCTTCTCCTACAATGAGCAGTTCTTC.

This clonotype was recorded a few times. The chain recombines TRBV5-1 with TRBJ2-5; TRBD2 agrees at 11 bases. V trimming: 4 bases; J trimming: 4 bases; junction bases outside the gene matches: 9. Germline-derived CDR1 and CDR2 are SGHRS and YFSETQ. This CDR3 region has 16 residues. The CDR3 sequence is CASSIISGRARETQYF. As DNA, the CDR3 is TGCGCCAGCAGCATCATTAGCGGGAGGGCCAGAGAGACCCAGTACTTC.

The genes are TRBV29-1 and TRBJ1-3; no firm D call. The CDR3 has 13 amino acids. Germline values: CDR1 SQVTM, CDR2 ANQGSEA. Trimming pared 0 bases from V and 0 bases from J, leaving 3 bases between. CDR3 region: CSVEELSGNTIYF. DNA for the CDR3: TGCAGCGTTGAAGAACTCTCTGGAAACACCATATATTTT.

This clonotype was found a few times. This sequence joins TRBV10-3 and TRBJ2-1; 11 positions match TRBD2. The CDR3 consists of 13 residues. Looked up from germline, CDR1 is ENHRY and CDR2 is SYGVKD. With V trimmed by 11 bases and J by 5 bases, 5 bases remained unmatched. CDR3 bases: TGTGCCGCCGCGACTAGCGGGGACAATGAGCAGTTCTTC. Translated: CAAATSGDNEQFF.

This clonotype turned up a few times. The CDR3 loop is CASTRAGAFNYGYTF. Here the CDR3 DNA reads TGTGCCAGCACCCGAGCAGGGGCCTTTAACTATGGCTACACCTTC. V is TRBV6-5 and J is TRBJ1-2, with a weak D call TRBD1 (6 bases). CDR1 is MNHEY and CDR2 is SVGAGI in the germline V gene. This CDR3 has 15 residues. Trimming stripped 7 bases from V and 1 base from J, with 16 bases between.

The chain has TRBV19 and TRBJ2-6; D not resolved. CDR1 LNHDA and CDR2 SQIVND come from the germline V gene (reference sequence). V was cut by 6 bases and J by 0 bases, with 9 bases left in between. The CDR3 has 15 residues. CDR3 sequence reads: CASRNEASGANVLTF. For the CDR3, the DNA is TGTGCCAGTAGAAACGAAGCCTCTGGGGCCAACGTCCTGACTTTC.

The V call is TRBV28, the J call TRBJ1-5; D unclear. V lost 7 bases to trimming and J lost 3 bases, with 10 bases between them. Germline CDR1 and CDR2: MDHEN and SYDVKM. CDR3 length: 13 amino acids. The CDR3 bases are TGTGCCAGCACCTTGGGTACCAATCAGCCCCAGCATTTT. Translating gives CASTLGTNQPQHF.

This sequence joins TRBV4-2 and TRBJ2-4; TRBD2 matches at 8 bases. V lost 1 base, J lost 4 bases, and 9 bases stayed unmatched. In germline, CDR1 is LGHNA, CDR2 YNFKEQ. This CDR3 has 17 amino acids. The CDR3 DNA reads as TGTGCCAGCAGCCAAGGGACACTAGCGGCCCGTAAAAACATTCAGTACTTC. Translated: CASSQGTLAARKNIQYF.

This rearrangement joins TRBV7-2 to TRBJ2-1, with TRBD2 as a possible D gene (7 bases). Looked up from germline, CDR1 is SGHTA and CDR2 is FQGNSA. Trimming removed 5 bases at V and 9 bases at J, with 11 bases between. The CDR3 has 12 residues. CDR3 DNA: TGTGCCAGCAGCCAAAGGGGGGGTGAGCAGTTCTTC. Amino acids: CASSQRGGEQFF.